These T cell receptor beta chains were read from a single sample in a study of blood T cells in healthy people across ages. Via MiXCR, TCRdb re-called the 5' RACE reads, giving one row per CDR3 protein. The sample includes approximately 800,000 distinct CDR3 sequences, approximately 59% seen only once; the top ten take about 27%. What was sequenced was blood. These receptors were taken from a man aged 25 to 40 in good health. The CDR3 runs from the conserved cysteine through the conserved F or W. D genes are given only for firm matches. Size tells how often a clone was seen (once, few, many) or the class of an expanded clone, and some rows leave it out.

d_call: TRBD1
clone_size: NA
v_call: TRBV7-9
j_call: TRBJ2-7
cdr3_nt: TGTGCCAGCAGCTTCCAAGGGGGCAGCTCCTACGAGCAGTACTTC
cdr3_aa: CASSFQGGSSYEQYF

d_call: NA
clone_size: many
v_call: TRBV5-1
j_call: TRBJ2-1
cdr3_nt: TGCGCCAGCAGCTTGGGTACTAGTTCCTACAATGAGCAGTTCTTC
cdr3_aa: CASSLGTSSYNEQFF

d_call: TRBD1
clone_size: NA
v_call: TRBV15
j_call: TRBJ1-2
cdr3_nt: TGTGCCACCAGCAGAAAAGGGACAGGCTATGGCCACACCTTC
cdr3_aa: CATSRKGTGYGHTF

d_call: TRBD1
clone_size: NA
v_call: TRBV27
j_call: TRBJ1-2
cdr3_nt: TGTGCCAGCAGTTTGGTCGGGACAGGGGGCTCTAACTATGGCTACACCTTC
cdr3_aa: CASSLVGTGGSNYGYTF

d_call: NA
clone_size: NA
v_call: TRBV7-9
j_call: TRBJ1-4
cdr3_nt: TGTGCCAGCAGCTTAAGCAGATTGCCCGAAAAACTGTTTTTT
cdr3_aa: CASSLSRLPEKLFF

d_call: TRBD2
clone_size: NA
v_call: TRBV20-1
j_call: TRBJ2-7
cdr3_nt: TGCAGTGCTAGAGATCGGCTAGCGGGGCCGCGCTACGAGCAGTACTTC
cdr3_aa: CSARDRLAGPRYEQYF

d_call: NA
clone_size: once
v_call: TRBV6-5
j_call: TRBJ1-2
cdr3_nt: TGTGCCAGCAGTTACTCGGACACCGGGACTTCCCAGGCGGGCTACACCTTC
cdr3_aa: CASSYSDTGTSQAGYTF

d_call: NA
clone_size: many
v_call: TRBV7-3
j_call: TRBJ2-1
cdr3_nt: TGTGCCAGCAGCTTACGGCAGGGGTCCTACAATGAGCAGTTCTTC
cdr3_aa: CASSLRQGSYNEQFF

d_call: TRBD1
clone_size: NA
v_call: TRBV24-1
j_call: TRBJ2-5
cdr3_nt: TGTGCCACCAGTGAGCCGACAGGGGAAGAGACCCAGTACTTC
cdr3_aa: CATSEPTGEETQYF

d_call: NA
clone_size: NA
v_call: TRBV5-1
j_call: TRBJ2-5
cdr3_nt: TGTGCCAGCAGCCAAGTTTCTCAAGCGGAGACCCAGTACTTC
cdr3_aa: CASSQVSQAETQYF

d_call: TRBD1
clone_size: NA
v_call: TRBV28
j_call: TRBJ2-5
cdr3_nt: TGTGCCAGCAGTTTACTGGGACAGATGGGGACCCAGTACTTC
cdr3_aa: CASSLLGQMGTQYF

d_call: TRBD1
clone_size: few
v_call: TRBV20-1
j_call: TRBJ2-7
cdr3_nt: TGCAGTGCCAGGACAGGGGCACACTACGAGCAGTACTTC
cdr3_aa: CSARTGAHYEQYF

d_call: NA
clone_size: few
v_call: TRBV4-3
j_call: TRBJ1-2
cdr3_nt: TGCGCCAGCAGTCCACACAGGGCCTGGATCTATGGCTACACCTTC
cdr3_aa: CASSPHRAWIYGYTF

d_call: NA
clone_size: few
v_call: TRBV7-9
j_call: TRBJ1-4
cdr3_nt: TGTGCCAGCAGCTTACGTCCGAATGAAAAACTGTTTTTT
cdr3_aa: CASSLRPNEKLFF

d_call: TRBD2
clone_size: few
v_call: TRBV9
j_call: TRBJ2-7
cdr3_nt: TGTGCCAGCAGCGTAGGGTTAGCGGGCAACTACGAGCAGTACTTC
cdr3_aa: CASSVGLAGNYEQYF

d_call: NA
clone_size: once
v_call: TRBV27
j_call: TRBJ2-5
cdr3_nt: TGTGCCAGCAGTCCTGCGTGGACCCAGTACTTC
cdr3_aa: CASSPAWTQYF

d_call: NA
clone_size: NA
v_call: TRBV16
j_call: TRBJ1-2
cdr3_nt: TGTGCCAGCAGCCAAGGACAGTCTAACTATGGCTACACCTTC
cdr3_aa: CASSQGQSNYGYTF

d_call: NA
clone_size: NA
v_call: TRBV27
j_call: TRBJ2-1
cdr3_nt: TGTGCCAGCAGTTACAGGTTGAGCGGGCGGACCTACAATGAGCAGTTCTTC
cdr3_aa: CASSYRLSGRTYNEQFF

d_call: TRBD2
clone_size: NA
v_call: TRBV11-2
j_call: TRBJ2-3
cdr3_nt: TGTGCCAGCAGTCCGGGACTAGCGCCCACAGATACGCAGTATTTT
cdr3_aa: CASSPGLAPTDTQYF

d_call: NA
clone_size: NA
v_call: TRBV5-1
j_call: TRBJ2-1
cdr3_nt: TGCGCCACCGCTTCGGACGACGGGTATGAGCAGTTCTTC
cdr3_aa: CATASDDGYEQFF

d_call: NA
clone_size: NA
v_call: TRBV12-3/TRBV12-4
j_call: TRBJ2-2
cdr3_nt: TGTGCCAGCAGTTTTCAGACAGTGAACACCGGGGAGCTGTTTTTT
cdr3_aa: CASSFQTVNTGELFF

d_call: TRBD2
clone_size: NA
v_call: TRBV29-1
j_call: TRBJ2-1
cdr3_nt: TGCAGCGCTGGACTAGCGGGGGGGCCGGCATCCTACAATGAGCAGTTCTTC
cdr3_aa: CSAGLAGGPASYNEQFF

d_call: NA
clone_size: NA
v_call: TRBV18
j_call: TRBJ1-2
cdr3_nt: TGTGCCAGCTTACCAACCGGGACAGGCTACACCTTC
cdr3_aa: CASLPTGTGYTF

d_call: TRBD2
clone_size: NA
v_call: TRBV4-2
j_call: TRBJ2-7
cdr3_nt: TGTGCCAGCAGCCAGGTACCGGCTAGCGGGCTAGCCTACGAGCAGTACTTC
cdr3_aa: CASSQVPASGLAYEQYF

d_call: TRBD2
clone_size: NA
v_call: TRBV3-1
j_call: TRBJ2-1
cdr3_nt: TGTGCCAGCAGCCAGTACACTAGCGGCAATGAGCAGTTCTTC
cdr3_aa: CASSQYTSGNEQFF

d_call: NA
clone_size: NA
v_call: TRBV29-1
j_call: TRBJ2-7
cdr3_nt: TGCAGCGTTGGCCGGACAAGTCCCTACGAGCAGTACTTC
cdr3_aa: CSVGRTSPYEQYF

d_call: NA
clone_size: NA
v_call: TRBV2
j_call: TRBJ2-1
cdr3_nt: TGTGCCAGGGGGGGGCCGATCCGGGCTGAGCAGTTCTTC
cdr3_aa: CARGGPIRAEQFF

d_call: NA
clone_size: NA
v_call: TRBV6-2/TRBV6-3
j_call: TRBJ2-3
cdr3_nt: TGTGCCAGCAGTTATGGACTGCGCACAGATACGCAGTATTTT
cdr3_aa: CASSYGLRTDTQYF

d_call: NA
clone_size: NA
v_call: TRBV9
j_call: TRBJ2-1
cdr3_nt: TGTGCCAGCAGCGTAGCTATGTCTGGGAAGCAGTTCTTC
cdr3_aa: CASSVAMSGKQFF